Reported below is one TCR beta chain. Each CDR3 protein is one row after TCRdb ran MiXCR on the reads. The sample records 200,000 to 300,000 distinct CDR3 sequences, about 13% being singletons. This specimen comes from a study of T cell repertoires in cytomegalovirus infection. V lost 5 bases and J 0 bases, leaving 11 bases between the germline ends. Germline assignment: CDR1 SGHNT and CDR2 YENEEA. CDR3 length equals 15 residues. The clonotype comes from a human donor in good health (CMV status not recorded). Some clones in this sample may be carry-over from other donors' samples. The specimen sequenced was PBMCs. The chain joins TRBV11-3 to TRBJ2-1; D is possibly TRBD1 (6 bases). Here the CDR3 reads CASSVGQDSYNEQFF. DNA of the CDR3: TGTGCCAGCAGCGTGGGACAAGACTCCTACAATGAGCAGTTCTTC.